This TCR beta chain was captured by sequencing in a study of T cell responses to AZD1222 COVID-19 vaccine. Note on this clone: Its antigen is not identified.

Some clones are missing from TCRdb's copy, which holds only in-frame ones; the method was immunoSEQ multiplex PCR. The sample shows around 92,000 clones, roughly 88% of them seen only once. Overall study results and limits: Compared with day 0, the breadth and depth of the Spike-specific TCR repertoire rose significantly after two doses of AZD1222. Baseline serology detected seropositivity in only a handful of AZD1222 recipients. Spike was spanned by vaccine-associated CD4 TCRs, which were dominant at 160-218 and 743-854.

CDR3 length: 16 residues. Trimming shortened V by 6 bases and J by 1 base, and 18 bases separated the two germline ends. The germline gives CDR1 KGHSH, CDR2 LQKENI. The sequence came from an adult in good health. This rearrangement joins TRBV18 to TRBJ1-1, with D tentatively TRBD1 (5 bases). The starting material was peripheral blood, obtained on day 0 of AZD1222 vaccination. The CDR3 nucleotides are TGTGCCAGCTCTTTAAGCCGGGACCGAAAGAACACTGAAGCTTTCTTT. Translating gives CASSLSRDRKNTEAFF.